These T cell receptor beta chains were read from a single sample in a study of Ad26.COV2.S vaccination and SARS-CoV-2 variants. The protocol was immunoSEQ multiplex PCR, while the TCRdb copy is restricted to in-frame clones and leaves out a portion. The table includes roughly 400,000 clones, 80% to 95% detected once. Material: peripheral blood, obtained in a trial of Ad26.COV2.S vaccine versus placebo. The receptors here all came from a person between 18 and 65 years old who received the Ad26.COV2.S COVID-19 vaccine or a placebo. Both conserved end residues are part of each CDR3. Expanded clones are given a class, and other clones once, few, many or no size at all.

size	J	V	CDR3
NA	TRBJ2-7	TRBV11-2	CASSQRMSRTLSYEQYF
NA	TRBJ2-7	TRBV20-1	CSASGSGQTYEQYF
NA	TRBJ2-7	TRBV7-8	CASSLGGSRVYEQYF
NA	TRBJ2-7	TRBV18	CASSPMDGYEQYF
once	TRBJ2-1	TRBV19	CASSTLAVLGTPLNEQFF
NA	TRBJ1-1	TRBV7-2	CASSPRQVWNTEAFF
NA	TRBJ1-5	TRBV5-1	CASSLSGQRNQPQHF
NA	TRBJ2-1	TRBV4-1	CASSPEQEGSYNEQFF
NA	TRBJ2-7	TRBV4-3	CASSHPGQGVYEQYF
NA	TRBJ2-5	TRBV29-1	CSVDLAGGQETQYF
NA	TRBJ2-7	TRBV28	CASSPTSGRYEQYF
NA	TRBJ2-1	TRBV4-3	CASSQVDRGNEQFF
NA	TRBJ1-5	TRBV9	CASSTGGDQPQHF
once	TRBJ2-2	TRBV19	CASSRNTGELFF
NA	TRBJ2-5	TRBV30	CALKENVETQYF
NA	TRBJ1-1	TRBV29-1	CSAIGTGNMNTEAFF
NA	TRBJ2-5	TRBV5-6	CASSPRRLGGETQYF
NA	TRBJ1-1	TRBV6-2/TRBV6-3	CASSSLGQVNTEAFF
NA	TRBJ2-3	TRBV7-9	CVSSLGVSTDTQYF
NA	TRBJ2-7	TRBV2	CASSPRGQGTYEQYF
once	TRBJ2-1	TRBV13	CASSSLRADSHNEQFF
NA	TRBJ2-3	TRBV3-1/TRBV3-2	CASSPSSGLAQYF
NA	TRBJ1-2	TRBV10-2	CASSSDRGLGYTF
NA	TRBJ2-3	TRBV10-1	CASSGSTDTQYF
few	TRBJ2-4	TRBV3-1/TRBV3-2	CASSSGGAGGRRNIQYF
NA	TRBJ1-6	TRBV10-1	CASSRDRGNSPLHF
few	TRBJ2-2	TRBV3-1/TRBV3-2	CASSQTGLGTGELFF
NA	TRBJ2-7	TRBV6-5	CASLSRGLSYEQYF
NA	TRBJ2-5	TRBV1	CTSSQDLAAVVPSETQYF
NA	TRBJ2-7	TRBV4-3	CASSPGRTTSYEQYF
NA	TRBJ2-6	TRBV7-2	CASSRQGSGANVLTF
once	TRBJ2-7	TRBV5-5	CASSSPQTGGTSYEQYF
NA	TRBJ2-3	TRBV7-6	CASTTLGPDTQYF
NA	TRBJ1-2	TRBV29-1	CSVLVHPSSNYGYTF
once	TRBJ2-5	TRBV29-1	CSAGTSGGATQYF
many	TRBJ2-7	TRBV2	CASSDSRTSVSSTGEQYF
NA	TRBJ2-1	TRBV7-2	CASSLVGDSYNEQFF
NA	TRBJ2-1	TRBV5-6	CASRPPSGGYNEQFF
NA	TRBJ1-5	TRBV19	CASSISGQPQHF
NA	TRBJ2-2	TRBV30	CASILRGTNTGELFF
NA	TRBJ2-5	TRBV7-2	CASSKDRQETQYF
NA	TRBJ2-7	TRBV9	CASSVEGYEQYF
NA	TRBJ1-1	TRBV20-1	CSAKTYTEAFF
NA	TRBJ1-2	TRBV25-1	CASSEYGTEIEDYGYTF
NA	TRBJ2-2	TRBV27	CASRGRVYTGELFF
once	TRBJ2-2	TRBV3-1/TRBV3-2	CASSQDRRAFNTGELFF
NA	TRBJ1-1	TRBV10-2	CASRTPLTEAFF
NA	TRBJ1-2	TRBV3-1/TRBV3-2	CASSRTGANYGYTF
NA	TRBJ1-4	TRBV19	CASSTPTPRNTNEKLFF
NA	TRBJ1-1	TRBV30	CAWSVKENTEAFF
NA	TRBJ2-1	TRBV28	CASSFTVVGGGAANEQFF
NA	TRBJ1-1	TRBV7-2	CASSLGVRPPHLDTEAFF
NA	TRBJ2-3	TRBV9	CASSAPLSGGANTQYF
NA	TRBJ2-5	TRBV7-2	CASSFSVSGGETQYF
NA	TRBJ2-1	TRBV9	CASSVVTDRAVNNEQFF
NA	TRBJ1-5	TRBV4-1	CASSQVQGSNQPQHF
NA	TRBJ1-2	TRBV6-6	CASKNRDRGGGYTF
NA	TRBJ2-1	TRBV3-1/TRBV3-2	CASSPGTVFANEQFF
once	TRBJ2-1	TRBV29-1	CSAQLREQFF
NA	TRBJ2-2	TRBV6-4	CASSDSILGTQNTGELFF